These 6 T cell receptor beta chains were sequenced from one sample in a study of identical twins. TCRdb processed the 5' RACE reads anew with MiXCR; each CDR3 protein has one entry. The sample lists about 890,000 distinct CDR3 sequences; roughly an eighth were seen once. These records were also assigned to another study, of yellow fever vaccine responses in identical twins.

Material: PBMCs. The receptors shown here come from a woman younger than 30 in good health.

This clonotype was detected a few times. The chain is built from TRBV5-1 and TRBJ2-5; either TRBD1 or TRBD2 may supply D (7 bases each). CDR3 size: 15 residues. V was shortened by 4 bases and J by 5 bases, with 18 bases between the two germline ends. Germline V gene data show CDR1 as SGHRS and CDR2 as YFSETQ. The CDR3 DNA follows: TGCGCCAGCAGCCCGGAGGGACTACAGGGGGAGACCCAGTACTTC. Its translation: CASSPEGLQGETQYF.

This clonotype was found a few times. Written as DNA, the CDR3 is TGCGCCAGCAGCTTGGCGTTTTCCAGGGAAGAGGGTGAAGCTTTCTTT. Protein sequence: CASSLAFSREEGEAFF. V usage is TRBV5-1 and J usage is TRBJ1-1, with a weak D call TRBD1 (5 bases). This CDR3 is 16 amino acids long. Trimming left V 0 bases short and J 7 bases short, with 19 bases between. Germline CDR1 is SGHRS and CDR2 is YFSETQ.

The rearrangement links TRBV7-9 to TRBJ2-1; D call uncertain. V was cut by 1 base and J by 5 bases, with 12 bases left in between. CDR1 and CDR2 (germline): SEHNR, FQNEAQ (reference sequence). The CDR3 totals 15 residues. Here the CDR3 DNA reads TGTGCCAGCAGCTTAGTGGCTAGTTTACACAATGAGCAGTTCTTC. Its protein product is CASSLVASLHNEQFF.

The CDR3 here is CASSFRVGDTQYF. The CDR3 bases are TGTGCCAGCAGTTTCCGGGTTGGAGATACGCAGTATTTT. The chain couples TRBV12-3 or TRBV12-4 to TRBJ2-3; unclear D gene. CDR3 size: 13 residues. Trimming stripped 3 bases from V and 5 bases from J, with 9 bases between.

This clonotype was detected only a few times. V gene TRBV15 combines with J gene TRBJ2-3; no firm D call. The CDR3 totals 14 residues. Germline V gene sequence: CDR1 LNHNV, CDR2 YYDKDF (reference sequence). V dropped 2 bases and J dropped 1 base, with 7 bases sitting between them. CDR3 nucleotide sequence: TGTGCCACCAGCAGACAAGACTGCACAGATACGCAGTATTTT. Translated, it gives CATSRQDCTDTQYF.

Only a few counts were recorded for this clonotype. V gene TRBV20-1 combines with J gene TRBJ2-1; 7 bases line up with TRBD1. The germline V gene has CDR1 DFQATT and CDR2 SNEGSKA (reference sequence). This CDR3 comprises 15 residues. The V and J ends lost 0 bases and 10 bases, in that order; junction bases with no gene match: 12. CDR3 in amino acids: CSARDLTGVTTEQFF. The CDR3 bases are TGCAGTGCTAGAGATCTCACAGGGGTTACGACGGAGCAGTTCTTC.